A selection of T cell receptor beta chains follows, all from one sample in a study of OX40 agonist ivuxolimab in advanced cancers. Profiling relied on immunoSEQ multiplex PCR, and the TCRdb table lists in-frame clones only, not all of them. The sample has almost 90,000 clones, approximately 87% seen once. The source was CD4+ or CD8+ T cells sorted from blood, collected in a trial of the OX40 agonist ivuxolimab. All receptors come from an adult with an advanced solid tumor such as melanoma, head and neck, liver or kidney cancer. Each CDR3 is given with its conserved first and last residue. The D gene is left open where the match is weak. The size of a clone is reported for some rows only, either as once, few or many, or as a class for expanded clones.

CDR3nt: TGTGCCAGCAGCTGGGGACAGAACACTGAAGCTTTCTTT; CDR3aa: CASSWGQNTEAFF; abundance: NA; j_gene: TRBJ1-1; d_gene: NA; v_gene: TRBV11-2
CDR3nt: TGTGCCACATACAGGGTCAGGCAGTATTTT; CDR3aa: CATYRVRQYF; abundance: NA; j_gene: TRBJ2-3; d_gene: NA; v_gene: TRBV28
CDR3nt: TGTGCCAGCAGCTTCTGGGACAGGGGCGGAAACACCATATATTTT; CDR3aa: CASSFWDRGGNTIYF; abundance: NA; j_gene: TRBJ1-3; d_gene: TRBD1; v_gene: TRBV11-2
CDR3nt: TGCGCCAGCAGCCAAGAGCGCGGGATTAACACCGGGGAGCTGTTTTTT; CDR3aa: CASSQERGINTGELFF; abundance: NA; j_gene: TRBJ2-2; d_gene: NA; v_gene: TRBV4-3
CDR3nt: TGTGCCAGCAGCATTGGACAGAGCACAGATACGCAGTATTTT; CDR3aa: CASSIGQSTDTQYF; abundance: NA; j_gene: TRBJ2-3; d_gene: NA; v_gene: TRBV11-3
CDR3nt: TGCGCCAGCAGCTTGAGCGGAATGACCGGGGAGCTGTTTTTT; CDR3aa: CASSLSGMTGELFF; abundance: NA; j_gene: TRBJ2-2; d_gene: NA; v_gene: TRBV5-1
CDR3nt: TGTGCCAGTAGTATTAAGTGGGAGGACACTGAAGCTTTCTTT; CDR3aa: CASSIKWEDTEAFF; abundance: NA; j_gene: TRBJ1-1; d_gene: NA; v_gene: TRBV19
CDR3nt: TGTGCCAGCAGCTTGCGACAGGGAATCGGGGAGCTGTTTTTT; CDR3aa: CASSLRQGIGELFF; abundance: NA; j_gene: TRBJ2-2; d_gene: TRBD1; v_gene: TRBV5-8
CDR3nt: TGTGCCAGCAGCTTGAGAGAGAACACTGAAGCTTTCTTT; CDR3aa: CASSLRENTEAFF; abundance: NA; j_gene: TRBJ1-1; d_gene: NA; v_gene: TRBV5-6
CDR3nt: TGTGCCTCCCGACAGAAAGAGACCCAGTACTTC; CDR3aa: CASRQKETQYF; abundance: NA; j_gene: TRBJ2-5; d_gene: NA; v_gene: TRBV30
CDR3nt: TGTGCCAGCAGCAAGAATGGTTACAGCTCCTACGAGCAGTACTTC; CDR3aa: CASSKNGYSSYEQYF; abundance: NA; j_gene: TRBJ2-7; d_gene: NA; v_gene: TRBV7-2
CDR3nt: TGCGCCAGCAGCTTGCCAGGGATTGGAAACACCATATATTTT; CDR3aa: CASSLPGIGNTIYF; abundance: once; j_gene: TRBJ1-3; d_gene: NA; v_gene: TRBV5-1
CDR3nt: TGTGCCAGCAGTTACTTGGGACGCTTGGACCCTTATGGCTACACCTTC; CDR3aa: CASSYLGRLDPYGYTF; abundance: NA; j_gene: TRBJ1-2; d_gene: NA; v_gene: TRBV6-5
CDR3nt: TGCGCCAGCAGCCAAGGACCGAGGTCCACTGAAGCTTTCTTT; CDR3aa: CASSQGPRSTEAFF; abundance: NA; j_gene: TRBJ1-1; d_gene: NA; v_gene: TRBV4-3
CDR3nt: TGTGCCACCAGCAGAGATCGTGCGACTAGCGGGAGGGGAGATACGCAGTATTTT; CDR3aa: CATSRDRATSGRGDTQYF; abundance: NA; j_gene: TRBJ2-3; d_gene: TRBD2; v_gene: TRBV15
CDR3nt: TGTGCCAGCAGCTTAGAATCGAGCCCAGGAGATACGCAGTATTTT; CDR3aa: CASSLESSPGDTQYF; abundance: NA; j_gene: TRBJ2-3; d_gene: NA; v_gene: TRBV7-7
CDR3nt: TGTGCCAGCAGTTCCCGGGCGGGAGGGCCGGGAGAGACCCAGTACTTC; CDR3aa: CASSSRAGGPGETQYF; abundance: NA; j_gene: TRBJ2-5; d_gene: TRBD2; v_gene: TRBV27
CDR3nt: TGTGCCTGGAGTGTAGGTCTAGCGGGTTTAGAGACCCAGTACTTC; CDR3aa: CAWSVGLAGLETQYF; abundance: few; j_gene: TRBJ2-5; d_gene: TRBD2; v_gene: TRBV30
CDR3nt: TGTGCCAGCAGCTTGGCTCTAGGGCAGGAGAACACTGAAGCTTTCTTT; CDR3aa: CASSLALGQENTEAFF; abundance: NA; j_gene: TRBJ1-1; d_gene: NA; v_gene: TRBV5-8
CDR3nt: TGTGCCAGCAGCAGGACGGGGGGGGTAGATACGCAGTATTTT; CDR3aa: CASSRTGGVDTQYF; abundance: NA; j_gene: TRBJ2-3; d_gene: TRBD2; v_gene: TRBV11-2
CDR3nt: TGTGCCTGGAGTGTCCAATTCGGGGAGCAGTACTTC; CDR3aa: CAWSVQFGEQYF; abundance: NA; j_gene: TRBJ2-7; d_gene: NA; v_gene: TRBV30
CDR3nt: TGTGCCAGTAGCCAACTAGCGGGATTCTACAATGAGCAGTTCTTC; CDR3aa: CASSQLAGFYNEQFF; abundance: NA; j_gene: TRBJ2-1; d_gene: TRBD2; v_gene: TRBV19
CDR3nt: TGTGCCAGCAGCCCCGGGGGGACGGGCGAGCAGTACTTC; CDR3aa: CASSPGGTGEQYF; abundance: NA; j_gene: TRBJ2-7; d_gene: TRBD2; v_gene: TRBV7-9
CDR3nt: TGTGCCAGCAGCCTCAGTACCGGGGAGCTGTTTTTT; CDR3aa: CASSLSTGELFF; abundance: NA; j_gene: TRBJ2-2; d_gene: NA; v_gene: TRBV11-3
CDR3nt: TGTGCCACCCTCGGACAGGGCTACAATGAGCAGTTCTTC; CDR3aa: CATLGQGYNEQFF; abundance: NA; j_gene: TRBJ2-1; d_gene: TRBD1; v_gene: TRBV7-9
CDR3nt: TGTGCCACCAGCAGAGATAGGGGCCCCTCTGGAAACACCATATATTTT; CDR3aa: CATSRDRGPSGNTIYF; abundance: once; j_gene: TRBJ1-3; d_gene: NA; v_gene: TRBV15
CDR3nt: TGTGCCAGCAGGCCAGGGGTGAGCACAGATACGCAGTATTTT; CDR3aa: CASRPGVSTDTQYF; abundance: NA; j_gene: TRBJ2-3; d_gene: NA; v_gene: TRBV2
CDR3nt: TGCGCCAGCAGCCCTCGACTAGCGGGAGCCCAAGAGACCCAGTACTTC; CDR3aa: CASSPRLAGAQETQYF; abundance: NA; j_gene: TRBJ2-5; d_gene: TRBD2; v_gene: TRBV4-1
CDR3nt: TGCGCCAGCAGCCAAGATAACACAGGGGAATTTAACTATGGCTACACCTTC; CDR3aa: CASSQDNTGEFNYGYTF; abundance: NA; j_gene: TRBJ1-2; d_gene: TRBD1; v_gene: TRBV4-1
CDR3nt: TGTGCCAGTAGTCCCCATTGGGGCACAGATACGCAGTATTTT; CDR3aa: CASSPHWGTDTQYF; abundance: NA; j_gene: TRBJ2-3; d_gene: NA; v_gene: TRBV19
CDR3nt: TGTGCCAGCAGGGCAGGGGCCATAAGGGGTCAGCCCCAGCATTTT; CDR3aa: CASRAGAIRGQPQHF; abundance: NA; j_gene: TRBJ1-5; d_gene: NA; v_gene: TRBV2
CDR3nt: TGTGCCAGCAGGACCACAGGGCCTACCCCCTACGAGCAGTACTTC; CDR3aa: CASRTTGPTPYEQYF; abundance: NA; j_gene: TRBJ2-7; d_gene: NA; v_gene: TRBV6-1
CDR3nt: TGTGCCAGCAGTTCGATCCCCACAGGGGACGGCGAGCAGTACTTC; CDR3aa: CASSSIPTGDGEQYF; abundance: NA; j_gene: TRBJ2-7; d_gene: TRBD1; v_gene: TRBV6-6
CDR3nt: TGTGCCAGCAGTTTAAGGGTGGGAGTGGATACCGGGGAGCTGTTTTTT; CDR3aa: CASSLRVGVDTGELFF; abundance: NA; j_gene: TRBJ2-2; d_gene: NA; v_gene: TRBV27
CDR3nt: TGTGCCAGCAGTGAACGGGGGGGGAGCATCACAGATACGCAGTATTTT; CDR3aa: CASSERGGSITDTQYF; abundance: once; j_gene: TRBJ2-3; d_gene: TRBD2; v_gene: TRBV6-1
CDR3nt: TGCGCCAGCAGCTTGGCAGGGGTATTGTCCGGGGAGCTGTTTTTT; CDR3aa: CASSLAGVLSGELFF; abundance: NA; j_gene: TRBJ2-2; d_gene: NA; v_gene: TRBV5-1
CDR3nt: TGTGCCAGCAGCTCCCGGACCGGATCGAACACCGGGGAGCTGTTTTTT; CDR3aa: CASSSRTGSNTGELFF; abundance: NA; j_gene: TRBJ2-2; d_gene: NA; v_gene: TRBV7-2
CDR3nt: TGTGCCAGTAGGGAGACAGGGGGAACCTACGAGCAGTACTTC; CDR3aa: CASRETGGTYEQYF; abundance: NA; j_gene: TRBJ2-7; d_gene: TRBD1; v_gene: TRBV19
CDR3nt: TGCGCCAGCAGCTTGGAAGAGACCCAGTACTTC; CDR3aa: CASSLEETQYF; abundance: NA; j_gene: TRBJ2-5; d_gene: NA; v_gene: TRBV5-1
CDR3nt: TGTGCCAGCAGCCCTTTAGGGGAGGGCCACGAGCAGTACTTC; CDR3aa: CASSPLGEGHEQYF; abundance: NA; j_gene: TRBJ2-7; d_gene: TRBD2; v_gene: TRBV11-2
CDR3nt: TGTGCCTGGAGTTATACAGGGAATAGCAATCAGCCCCAGCATTTT; CDR3aa: CAWSYTGNSNQPQHF; abundance: NA; j_gene: TRBJ1-5; d_gene: NA; v_gene: TRBV30
CDR3nt: TGTGCCAGCAGCTTGGGGCAGGGATGGGCTTTCTTT; CDR3aa: CASSLGQGWAFF; abundance: NA; j_gene: TRBJ1-1; d_gene: NA; v_gene: TRBV5-6
CDR3nt: TGTGCCAGTAGTGTGACAGGGGGCGGCACTGAAGCTTTCTTT; CDR3aa: CASSVTGGGTEAFF; abundance: NA; j_gene: TRBJ1-1; d_gene: TRBD1; v_gene: TRBV19
CDR3nt: TGTGCCAGCAGCTCTCAGGGGGCGCTAACTGAAGCTTTCTTT; CDR3aa: CASSSQGALTEAFF; abundance: NA; j_gene: TRBJ1-1; d_gene: TRBD1; v_gene: TRBV7-3
CDR3nt: TGTGCCAGCAGCTTACGGGACCCCTACGAGCAGTACTTC; CDR3aa: CASSLRDPYEQYF; abundance: NA; j_gene: TRBJ2-7; d_gene: NA; v_gene: TRBV6-1
CDR3nt: TGTGCCAGTACTGGACAGGGGGGGCGTTCACCCCTCCACTTT; CDR3aa: CASTGQGGRSPLHF; abundance: few; j_gene: TRBJ1-6; d_gene: TRBD1; v_gene: TRBV19
CDR3nt: TGTGCCACCAGCAAAGGCAACAGGGGAGACGGGGAGCTGTTTTTT; CDR3aa: CATSKGNRGDGELFF; abundance: NA; j_gene: TRBJ2-2; d_gene: TRBD1; v_gene: TRBV15
CDR3nt: TGTGCCAGTAGTTTTTCTCGGGCCCAGCATTTT; CDR3aa: CASSFSRAQHF; abundance: NA; j_gene: TRBJ1-5; d_gene: NA; v_gene: TRBV19